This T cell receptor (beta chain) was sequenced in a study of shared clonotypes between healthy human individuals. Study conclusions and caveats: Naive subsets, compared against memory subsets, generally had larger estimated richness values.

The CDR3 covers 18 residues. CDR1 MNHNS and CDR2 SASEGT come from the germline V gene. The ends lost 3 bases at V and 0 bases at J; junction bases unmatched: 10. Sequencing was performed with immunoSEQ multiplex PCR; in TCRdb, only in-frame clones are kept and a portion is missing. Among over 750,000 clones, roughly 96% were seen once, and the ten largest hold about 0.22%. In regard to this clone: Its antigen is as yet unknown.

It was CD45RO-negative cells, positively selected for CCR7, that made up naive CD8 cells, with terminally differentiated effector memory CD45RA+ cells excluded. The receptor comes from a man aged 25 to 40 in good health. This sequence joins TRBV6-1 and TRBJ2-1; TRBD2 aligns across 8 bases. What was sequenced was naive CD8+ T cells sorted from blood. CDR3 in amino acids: CASSEGGLAGYSYNEQFF. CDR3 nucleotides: TGTGCCAGCAGTGAGGGAGGTCTAGCGGGTTACTCCTACAATGAGCAGTTCTTC.